This T cell receptor (beta chain) was observed in a study of cytomegalovirus exposure and HLA in healthy donors. Background on the study: An earlier analysis found 120 million or so unique TCR beta sequences from about 179 million T cells. General study results and limits: For TCR beta chains, V- and J-gene trimming was later linked to a missense DCLRE1C variant. Most observed TCR sequences were rare, whereas some public TCRs were detected in many donors. Indistinguishable V segments, including TRBV6-2 and TRBV6-3, were excluded.

The PCR used 60 Vbeta and 13 Jbeta primers. Measured with immunoSEQ multiplex PCR; TCRdb has only the in-frame clones, and not every one. The sample includes around 100,000 clones, around 84% seen only once; the top ten take 4.6%. As for this clone: Its specificity is unknown.

The V gene's germline CDR1 is SGHNT and CDR2 YYREEE (reference sequence). The CDR3 consists of 15 residues. V lost 6 bases and J 4 bases, leaving 20 bases between the germline ends. Sequenced: PBMCs. This clonotype originated in a middle-aged woman in good health and CMV-seropositive. This chain uses TRBV5-4 with TRBJ2-7; tentative D call: TRBD2 (7 bases). The CDR3: CASTSGGGVGYEQYF. CDR3 bases: TGTGCCAGCACCAGTGGAGGGGGGGTAGGGTACGAGCAGTACTTC. Full variable domain (outside the CDR3, taken from reference TRBV5-4 and TRBJ2-7): ETGVTQSPTHLIKTRGQQVTLRCSSQSGHNTVSWYQQALGQGPQFIFQYYREEENGRGNFPPRFSGLQFPNYSSELNVNALELDDSALYLCASTSGGGVGYEQYFGPGTRLTVT.